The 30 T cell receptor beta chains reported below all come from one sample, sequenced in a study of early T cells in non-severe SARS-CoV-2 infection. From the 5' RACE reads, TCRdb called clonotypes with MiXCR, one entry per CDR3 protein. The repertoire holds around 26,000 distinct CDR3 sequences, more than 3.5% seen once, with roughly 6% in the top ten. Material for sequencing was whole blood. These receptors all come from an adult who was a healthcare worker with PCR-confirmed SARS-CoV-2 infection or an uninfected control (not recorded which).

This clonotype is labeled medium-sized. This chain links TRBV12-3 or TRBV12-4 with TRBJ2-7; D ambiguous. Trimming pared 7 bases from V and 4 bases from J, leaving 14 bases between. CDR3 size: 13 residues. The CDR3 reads CASTFGPLYEQYF. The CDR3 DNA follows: TGTGCCAGCACCTTCGGCCCACTATACGAGCAGTACTTC.

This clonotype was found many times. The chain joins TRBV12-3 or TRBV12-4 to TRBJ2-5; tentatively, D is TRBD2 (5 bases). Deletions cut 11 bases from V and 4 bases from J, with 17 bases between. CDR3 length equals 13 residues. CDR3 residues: CAVAWRFSETQYF. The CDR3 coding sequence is TGTGCCGTGGCTTGGAGGTTTTCAGAGACCCAGTACTTC.

In nucleotides, the CDR3 is TGCGCCAGCAGCCCTCTGCCGGGGACTGGGGCCAACGTCCTGACTTTC. As protein: CASSPLPGTGANVLTF. The V call is TRBV5-1, the J call TRBJ2-6, with a possible D match to TRBD2 (5 bases). The V and J ends lost 4 bases and 2 bases respectively, with 13 bases between them. In germline, CDR1 is SGHRS, CDR2 YFSETQ. This CDR3 has 16 residues.

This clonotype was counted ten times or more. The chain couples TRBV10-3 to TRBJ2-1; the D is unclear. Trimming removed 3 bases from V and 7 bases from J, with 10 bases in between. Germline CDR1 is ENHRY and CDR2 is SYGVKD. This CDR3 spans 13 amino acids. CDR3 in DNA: TGTGCCATCAGTGAACCTTTGAGTAATGAGCAGTTCTTC. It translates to CAISEPLSNEQFF.

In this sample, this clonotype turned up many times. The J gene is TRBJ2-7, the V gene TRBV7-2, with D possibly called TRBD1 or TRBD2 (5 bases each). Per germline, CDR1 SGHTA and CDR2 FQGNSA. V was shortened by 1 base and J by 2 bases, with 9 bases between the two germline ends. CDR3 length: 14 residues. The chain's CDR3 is CASSLGDRPYEQYF. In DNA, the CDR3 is TGTGCCAGCAGCTTAGGGGACCGACCCTACGAGCAGTACTTC.

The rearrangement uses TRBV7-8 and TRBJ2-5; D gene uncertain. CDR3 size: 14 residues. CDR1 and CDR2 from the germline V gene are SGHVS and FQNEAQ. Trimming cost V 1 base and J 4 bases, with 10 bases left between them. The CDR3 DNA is TGTGCCAGCAGCTTAGGCGGCTACGCAGAGACCCAGTACTTC. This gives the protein CASSLGGYAETQYF.

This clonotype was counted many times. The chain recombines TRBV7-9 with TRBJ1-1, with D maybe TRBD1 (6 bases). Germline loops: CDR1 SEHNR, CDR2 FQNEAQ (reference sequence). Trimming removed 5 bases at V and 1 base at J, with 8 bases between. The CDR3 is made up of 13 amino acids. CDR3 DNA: TGTGCCAGCAGCACGACAGGGAACACTGAAGCTTTCTTT. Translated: CASSTTGNTEAFF.

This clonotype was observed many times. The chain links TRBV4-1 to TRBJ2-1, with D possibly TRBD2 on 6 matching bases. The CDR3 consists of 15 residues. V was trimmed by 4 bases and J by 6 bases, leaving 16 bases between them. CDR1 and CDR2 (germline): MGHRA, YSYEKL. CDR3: CASSPRRARSNEQFF. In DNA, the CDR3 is TGCGCCAGCAGCCCCCGGAGGGCAAGGAGCAATGAGCAGTTCTTC.

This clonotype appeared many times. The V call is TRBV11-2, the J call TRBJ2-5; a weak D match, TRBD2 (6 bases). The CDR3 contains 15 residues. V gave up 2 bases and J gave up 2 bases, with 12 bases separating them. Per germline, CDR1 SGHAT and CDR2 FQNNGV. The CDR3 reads CASSLPGTYQETQYF. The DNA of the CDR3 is TGTGCCAGCAGCTTACCCGGGACTTATCAAGAGACCCAGTACTTC.

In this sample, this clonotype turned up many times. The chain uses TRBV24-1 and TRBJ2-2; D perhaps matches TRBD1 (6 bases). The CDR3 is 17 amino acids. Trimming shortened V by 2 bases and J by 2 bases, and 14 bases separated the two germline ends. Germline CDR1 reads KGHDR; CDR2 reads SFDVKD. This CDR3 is CATSDWLGTLNTGELFF. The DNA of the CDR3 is TGTGCCACCAGTGATTGGTTAGGGACACTTAACACCGGGGAGCTGTTTTTT.

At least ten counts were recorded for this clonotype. Written as DNA, the CDR3 is TGCAGCGTTGAAGGGGGAGACAGGGTTTGGACTGAAGCTTTCTTT. Protein product: CSVEGGDRVWTEAFF. The chain is built from TRBV29-1 and TRBJ1-1; TRBD1 agrees at 7 bases. The CDR3 sequence is 15 residues long. Losses at the gene ends were 1 base for V and 5 bases for J; bases not matched to a gene: 10. Germline V lookup: CDR1 SQVTM, CDR2 ANQGSEA.

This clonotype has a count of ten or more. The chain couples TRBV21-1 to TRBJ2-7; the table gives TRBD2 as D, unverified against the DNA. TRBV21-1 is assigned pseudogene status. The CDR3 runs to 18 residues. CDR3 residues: CASSSGTSGTQSSYEQYF. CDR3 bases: TGTGCCAGCAGTAGCGGGACTAGCGGGACCCAGAGCTCCTACGAGCAGTACTTC.

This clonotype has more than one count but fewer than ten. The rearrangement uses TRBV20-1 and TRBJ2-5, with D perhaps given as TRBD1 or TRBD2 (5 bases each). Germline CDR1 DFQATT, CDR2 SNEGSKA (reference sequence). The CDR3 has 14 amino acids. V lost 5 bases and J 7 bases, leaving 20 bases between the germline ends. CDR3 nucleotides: TGCAGTGCTGCTTCCGGGACGACCCAGGGGACCCAGTACTTC. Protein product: CSAASGTTQGTQYF.

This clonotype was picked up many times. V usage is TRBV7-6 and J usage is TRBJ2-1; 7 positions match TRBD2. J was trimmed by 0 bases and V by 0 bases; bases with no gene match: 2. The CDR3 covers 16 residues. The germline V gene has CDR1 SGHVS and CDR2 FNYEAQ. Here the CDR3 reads CASSLALADSYNEQFF. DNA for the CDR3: TGTGCCAGCAGCTTAGCCCTAGCGGACTCCTACAATGAGCAGTTCTTC.

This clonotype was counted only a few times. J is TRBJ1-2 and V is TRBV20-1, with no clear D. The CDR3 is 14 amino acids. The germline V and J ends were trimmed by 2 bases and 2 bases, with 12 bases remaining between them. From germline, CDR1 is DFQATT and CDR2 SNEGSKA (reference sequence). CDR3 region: CSARFVGRNYGYTF. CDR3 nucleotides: TGCAGTGCTAGATTCGTCGGCAGAAACTATGGCTACACCTTC.

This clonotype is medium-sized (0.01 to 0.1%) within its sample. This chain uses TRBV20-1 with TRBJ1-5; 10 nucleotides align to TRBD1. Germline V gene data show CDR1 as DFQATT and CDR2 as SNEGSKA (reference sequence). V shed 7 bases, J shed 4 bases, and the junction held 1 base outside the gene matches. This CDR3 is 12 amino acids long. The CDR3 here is CSGGQGNQPQHF. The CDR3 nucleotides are TGCAGTGGGGGACAGGGGAATCAGCCCCAGCATTTT.

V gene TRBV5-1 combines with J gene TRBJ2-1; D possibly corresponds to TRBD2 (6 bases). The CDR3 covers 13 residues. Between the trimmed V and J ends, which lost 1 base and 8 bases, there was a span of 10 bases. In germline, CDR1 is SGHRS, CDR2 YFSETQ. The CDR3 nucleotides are TGCGCCAGCAGCTTGCAACTAGCCGATGAGCAGTTCTTC. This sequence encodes CASSLQLADEQFF.

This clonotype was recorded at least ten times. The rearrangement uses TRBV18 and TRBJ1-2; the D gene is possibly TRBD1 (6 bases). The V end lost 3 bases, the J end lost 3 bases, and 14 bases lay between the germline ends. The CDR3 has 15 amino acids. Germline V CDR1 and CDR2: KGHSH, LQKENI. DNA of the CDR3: TGTGCCAGCTCACCGCAACAGGACAGCCACTATGGCTACACCTTC. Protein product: CASSPQQDSHYGYTF.

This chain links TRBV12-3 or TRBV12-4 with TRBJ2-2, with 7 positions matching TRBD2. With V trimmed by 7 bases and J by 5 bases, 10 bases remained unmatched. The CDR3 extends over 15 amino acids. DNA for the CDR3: TGTGCCAGCACTGAGGGACTACTTGGGACCGGGGAGCTGTTTTTT. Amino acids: CASTEGLLGTGELFF.

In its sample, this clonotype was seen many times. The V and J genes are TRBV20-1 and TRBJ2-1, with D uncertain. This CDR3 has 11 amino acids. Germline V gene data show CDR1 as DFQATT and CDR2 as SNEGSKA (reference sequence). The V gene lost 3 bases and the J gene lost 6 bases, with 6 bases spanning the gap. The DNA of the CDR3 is TGCAGTGCTAGGCAGTTCAATGAGCAGTTCTTC. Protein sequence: CSARQFNEQFF.

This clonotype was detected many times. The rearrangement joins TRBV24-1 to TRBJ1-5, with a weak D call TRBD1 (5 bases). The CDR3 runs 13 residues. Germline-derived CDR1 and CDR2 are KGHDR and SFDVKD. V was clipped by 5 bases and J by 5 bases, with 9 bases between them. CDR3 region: CATSGGRDQPQHF. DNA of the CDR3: TGTGCCACCAGTGGGGGGAGAGATCAGCCCCAGCATTTT.

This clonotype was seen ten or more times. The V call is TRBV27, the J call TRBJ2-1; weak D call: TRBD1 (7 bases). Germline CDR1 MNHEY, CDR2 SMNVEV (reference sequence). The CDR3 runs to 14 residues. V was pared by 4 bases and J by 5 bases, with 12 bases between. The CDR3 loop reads CASSWGDSNNEQFF. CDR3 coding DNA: TGTGCCAGCAGTTGGGGGGACAGTAACAATGAGCAGTTCTTC.

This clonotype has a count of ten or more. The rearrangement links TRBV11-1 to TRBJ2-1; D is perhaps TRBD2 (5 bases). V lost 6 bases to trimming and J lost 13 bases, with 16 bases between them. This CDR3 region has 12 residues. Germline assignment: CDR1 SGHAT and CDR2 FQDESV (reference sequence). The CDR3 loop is CASSWTGKSQFF. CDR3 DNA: TGTGCCAGCAGTTGGACCGGGAAGTCTCAGTTCTTC.

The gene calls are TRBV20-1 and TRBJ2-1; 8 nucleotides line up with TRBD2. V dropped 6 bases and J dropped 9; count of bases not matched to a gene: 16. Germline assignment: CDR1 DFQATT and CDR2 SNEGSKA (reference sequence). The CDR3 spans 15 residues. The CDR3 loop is CSAERSSGSFVEQFF. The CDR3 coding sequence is TGCAGTGCAGAAAGGTCCAGCGGGAGCTTTGTTGAGCAGTTCTTC.

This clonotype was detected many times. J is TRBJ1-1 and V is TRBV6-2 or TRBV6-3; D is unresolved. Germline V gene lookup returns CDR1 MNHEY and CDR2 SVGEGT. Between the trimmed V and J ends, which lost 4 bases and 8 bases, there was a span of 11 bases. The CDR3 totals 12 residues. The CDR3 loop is CASSFRPGEAFF. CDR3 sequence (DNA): TGTGCCAGCAGTTTTCGTCCAGGCGAAGCTTTCTTT.

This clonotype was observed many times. CDR3 sequence: CASSLNGFGGNQPQHF. In DNA form, the CDR3 reads TGTGCCAGCAGTTTAAACGGATTTGGGGGCAATCAGCCCCAGCATTTT. The V and J genes are TRBV27 and TRBJ1-5; no clear D. CDR1 is MNHEY, CDR2 SMNVEV, per germline (reference sequence). CDR3 size: 16 residues. The V end lost 2 bases, the J end lost 2 bases, and 13 bases lay between the germline ends.

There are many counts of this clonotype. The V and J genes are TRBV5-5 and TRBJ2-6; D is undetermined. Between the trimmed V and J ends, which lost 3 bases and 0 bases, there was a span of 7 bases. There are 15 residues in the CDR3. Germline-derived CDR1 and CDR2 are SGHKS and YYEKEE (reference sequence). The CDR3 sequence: CASSSKISGANVLTF. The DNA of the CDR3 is TGTGCCAGCAGCTCGAAAATCTCTGGGGCCAACGTCCTGACTTTC.

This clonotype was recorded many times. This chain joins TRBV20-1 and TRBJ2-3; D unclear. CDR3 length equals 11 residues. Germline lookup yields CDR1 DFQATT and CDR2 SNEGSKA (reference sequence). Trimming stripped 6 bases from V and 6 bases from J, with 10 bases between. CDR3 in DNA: TGCAGTGCCGCCGAATGGGATACGCAGTATTTT. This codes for CSAAEWDTQYF.

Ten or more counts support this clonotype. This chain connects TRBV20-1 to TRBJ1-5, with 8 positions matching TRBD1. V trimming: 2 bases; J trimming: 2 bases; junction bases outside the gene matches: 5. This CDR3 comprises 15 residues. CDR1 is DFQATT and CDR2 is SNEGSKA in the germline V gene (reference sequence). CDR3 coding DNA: TGCAGTGCTAGACATGGACAGGGTGGCAATCAGCCCCAGCATTTT. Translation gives CSARHGQGGNQPQHF.

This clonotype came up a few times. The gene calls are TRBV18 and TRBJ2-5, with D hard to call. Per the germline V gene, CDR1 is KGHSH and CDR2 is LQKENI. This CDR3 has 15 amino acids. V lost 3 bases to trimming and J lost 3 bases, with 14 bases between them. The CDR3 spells CASSPIYDTEETQYF. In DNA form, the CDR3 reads TGTGCCAGCTCACCCATTTACGACACCGAAGAGACCCAGTACTTC. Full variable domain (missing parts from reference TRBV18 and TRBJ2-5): NAGVMQNPRHLVRRRGQEARLRCSPMKGHSHVYWYRQLPEEGLKFMVYLQKENIIDESGMPKERFSAEFPKEGPSILRIQQVVRGDSAAYFCASSPIYDTEETQYFGPGTRLLVL.